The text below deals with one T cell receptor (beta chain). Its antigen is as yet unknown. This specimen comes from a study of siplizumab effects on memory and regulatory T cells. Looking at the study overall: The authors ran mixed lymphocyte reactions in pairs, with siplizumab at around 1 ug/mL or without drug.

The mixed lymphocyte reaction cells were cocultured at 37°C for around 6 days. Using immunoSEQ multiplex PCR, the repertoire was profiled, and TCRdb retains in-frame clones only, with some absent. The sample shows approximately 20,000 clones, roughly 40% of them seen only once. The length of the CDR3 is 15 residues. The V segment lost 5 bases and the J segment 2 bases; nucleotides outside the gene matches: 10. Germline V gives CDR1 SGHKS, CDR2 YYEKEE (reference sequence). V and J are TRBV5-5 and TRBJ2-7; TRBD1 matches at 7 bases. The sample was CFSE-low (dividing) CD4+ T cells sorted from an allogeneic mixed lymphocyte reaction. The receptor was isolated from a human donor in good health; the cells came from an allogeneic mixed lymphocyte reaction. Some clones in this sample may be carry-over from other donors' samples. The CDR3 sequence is CASRTTGKAPYEQYF. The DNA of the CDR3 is TGTGCCAGCAGGACGACAGGGAAGGCGCCCTACGAGCAGTACTTC.